Detailed here is one TCR beta chain. V gave up 5 bases and J gave up 2 bases, with 20 bases separating them. CDR1 is LGHDT, CDR2 YNNKEL, per germline (reference sequence). The CDR3 covers 17 residues. Those enrolled, adults aged about 18 to 89 years, came from 24 US areas. The data originate from a study of blood T cell repertoires in COVID-19. Study background: From T cells, B-cell-depleted T cells, or PBMCs came the material, which was cDNA or gDNA.

Some clones are missing from TCRdb's copy, which holds only in-frame ones; the method was immunoSEQ multiplex PCR. Among some 190,000 clones listed, 80% were seen once. Material: PBMCs or T cells enriched from blood (not recorded which). V is TRBV3-1 (or the pseudogene TRBV3-2) and J is TRBJ2-3, with D perhaps TRBD2 (7 bases). This receptor was obtained from a man younger than 45 with acute COVID-19. CDR3 nucleotide sequence: TGTGCCAGCAGCGGACGTAGGGGGGGGGCGGTCACAGATACGCAGTATTTT. It specifies CASSGRRGGAVTDTQYF.